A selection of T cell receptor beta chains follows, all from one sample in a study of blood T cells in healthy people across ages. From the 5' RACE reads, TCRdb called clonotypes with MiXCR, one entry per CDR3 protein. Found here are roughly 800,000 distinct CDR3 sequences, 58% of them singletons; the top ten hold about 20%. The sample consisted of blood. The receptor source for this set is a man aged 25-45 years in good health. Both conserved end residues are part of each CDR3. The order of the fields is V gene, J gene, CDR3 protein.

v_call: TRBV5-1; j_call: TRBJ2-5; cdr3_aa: CASSLVGLSTYNEQYF
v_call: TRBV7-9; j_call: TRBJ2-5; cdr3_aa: CASSFGGETQYF
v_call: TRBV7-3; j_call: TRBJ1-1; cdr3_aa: CASSLERNTEAFF
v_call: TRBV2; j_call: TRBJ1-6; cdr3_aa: CASSLGRTANSPLHF
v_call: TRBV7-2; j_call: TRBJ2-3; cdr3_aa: CASSLRGSPSTDTQYF
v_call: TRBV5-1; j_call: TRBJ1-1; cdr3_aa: CASSVFRGNTEAFF
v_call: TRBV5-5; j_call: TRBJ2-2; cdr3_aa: CASSLVGQGVGELFF
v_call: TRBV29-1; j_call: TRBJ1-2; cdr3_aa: CSIRGSLGYGYTF
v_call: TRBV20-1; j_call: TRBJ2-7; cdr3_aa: CSARGQATLSYEQYF
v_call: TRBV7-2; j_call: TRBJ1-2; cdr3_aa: CASSLSGTYGYTF
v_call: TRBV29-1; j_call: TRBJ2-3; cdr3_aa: CSVERVFSTDTQYF
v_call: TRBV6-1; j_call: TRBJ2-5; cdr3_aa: CASRARLAGDTREQYF
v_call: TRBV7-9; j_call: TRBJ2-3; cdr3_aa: CASSPKGLSTDTQYF
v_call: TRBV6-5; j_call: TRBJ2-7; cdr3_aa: CASSYSPPSGTDSYEQYF
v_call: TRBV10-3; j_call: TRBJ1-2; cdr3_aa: CAISENLPNYGYTF
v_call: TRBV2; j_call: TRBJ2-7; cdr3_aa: CASSEGWLAVSSYEQYF
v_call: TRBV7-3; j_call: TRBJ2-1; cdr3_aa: CASSPKQSYNEQFF
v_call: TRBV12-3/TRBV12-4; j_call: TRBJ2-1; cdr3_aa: CASSLSGRPGIEQFF
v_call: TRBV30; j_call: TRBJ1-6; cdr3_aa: CAWSVGASNSPLHF
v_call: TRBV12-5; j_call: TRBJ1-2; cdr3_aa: CASSWGRLNYGYTF
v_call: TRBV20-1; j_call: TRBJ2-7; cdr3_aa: CSASRRGLSHEQYF
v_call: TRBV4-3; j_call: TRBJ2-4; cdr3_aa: CASSLNPNPTAGEQYF
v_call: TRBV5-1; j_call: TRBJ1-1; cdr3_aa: CASSQGTRNTEAFF
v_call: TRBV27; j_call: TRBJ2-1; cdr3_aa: CASSLSGKGARNEQFF
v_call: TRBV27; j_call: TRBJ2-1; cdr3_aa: CASSPHGATINNEQFF
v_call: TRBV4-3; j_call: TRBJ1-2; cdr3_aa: CASSQALTRLYGYTF
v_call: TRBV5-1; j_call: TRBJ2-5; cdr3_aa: CASSPWTSGRAGETQYF
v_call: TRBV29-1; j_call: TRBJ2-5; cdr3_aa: CSVEVDRTARETQYF
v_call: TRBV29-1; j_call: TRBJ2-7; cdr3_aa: CSVEGTGRSPHQYF
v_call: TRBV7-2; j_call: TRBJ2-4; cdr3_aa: CASSSTRGNIQYF
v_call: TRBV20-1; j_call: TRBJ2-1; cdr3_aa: CSASTASVRNEQFF
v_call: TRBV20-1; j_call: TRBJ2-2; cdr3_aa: CSARGQNTGELFF
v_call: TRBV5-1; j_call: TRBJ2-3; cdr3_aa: CASSLWTSGTDTQYF
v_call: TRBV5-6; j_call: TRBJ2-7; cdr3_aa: CASSPGKPSYEQYF
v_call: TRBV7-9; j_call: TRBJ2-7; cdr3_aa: CASSLKTGGEQYF
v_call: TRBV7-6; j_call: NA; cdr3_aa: CASSPISGVGETQYF
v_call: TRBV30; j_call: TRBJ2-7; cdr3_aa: CAWSGDRGQYEQYF
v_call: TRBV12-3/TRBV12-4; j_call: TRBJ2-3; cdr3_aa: CASSLTGSTDTQYF
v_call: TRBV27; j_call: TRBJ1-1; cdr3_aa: CASSLGQGARTEAFF
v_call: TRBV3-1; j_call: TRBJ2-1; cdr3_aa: CASSQEGLDEQFF
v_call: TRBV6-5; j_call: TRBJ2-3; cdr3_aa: CASSYTTSQDSTDTQYF
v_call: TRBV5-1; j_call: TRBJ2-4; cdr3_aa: CASHEGPGRANIQYF
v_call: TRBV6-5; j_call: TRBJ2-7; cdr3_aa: CASSRGPSGAYEQYF
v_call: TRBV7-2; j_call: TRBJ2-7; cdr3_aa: CASSWSDGEQYF
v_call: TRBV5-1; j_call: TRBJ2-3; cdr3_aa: CASTVGTGHTDTQYF
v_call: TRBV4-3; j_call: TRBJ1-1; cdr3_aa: CASSHQDRGGTEAFF
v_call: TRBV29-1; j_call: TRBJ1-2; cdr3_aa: CSVEGLGQGTLSGYGYTF
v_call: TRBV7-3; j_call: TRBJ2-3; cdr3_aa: CASSLGVAQDTQYF
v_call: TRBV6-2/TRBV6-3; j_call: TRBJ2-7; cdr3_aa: CASSSGTARGEQYF
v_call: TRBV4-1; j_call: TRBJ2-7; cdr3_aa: CASSHHFRGEGSLEQYF
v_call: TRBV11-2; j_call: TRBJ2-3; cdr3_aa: CASSPIDSIHEGDTQYF
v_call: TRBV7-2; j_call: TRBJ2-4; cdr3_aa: CASSLQPTENIQYF
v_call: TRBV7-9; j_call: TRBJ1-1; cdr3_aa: CAARTGGYMNTEAFF
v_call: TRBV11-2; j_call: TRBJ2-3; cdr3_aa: CASSPGKGRDTQYF
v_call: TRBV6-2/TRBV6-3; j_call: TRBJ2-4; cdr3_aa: CASRRGFLAKNIQYF
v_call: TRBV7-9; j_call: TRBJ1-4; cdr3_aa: CASSLGQVNEKLFF
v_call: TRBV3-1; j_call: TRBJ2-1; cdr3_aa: CASSPQALAGGNNEQFF
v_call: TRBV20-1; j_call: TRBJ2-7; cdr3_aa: CSAMVGSYEQYF
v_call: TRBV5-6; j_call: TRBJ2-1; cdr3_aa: CASSLADREQFF